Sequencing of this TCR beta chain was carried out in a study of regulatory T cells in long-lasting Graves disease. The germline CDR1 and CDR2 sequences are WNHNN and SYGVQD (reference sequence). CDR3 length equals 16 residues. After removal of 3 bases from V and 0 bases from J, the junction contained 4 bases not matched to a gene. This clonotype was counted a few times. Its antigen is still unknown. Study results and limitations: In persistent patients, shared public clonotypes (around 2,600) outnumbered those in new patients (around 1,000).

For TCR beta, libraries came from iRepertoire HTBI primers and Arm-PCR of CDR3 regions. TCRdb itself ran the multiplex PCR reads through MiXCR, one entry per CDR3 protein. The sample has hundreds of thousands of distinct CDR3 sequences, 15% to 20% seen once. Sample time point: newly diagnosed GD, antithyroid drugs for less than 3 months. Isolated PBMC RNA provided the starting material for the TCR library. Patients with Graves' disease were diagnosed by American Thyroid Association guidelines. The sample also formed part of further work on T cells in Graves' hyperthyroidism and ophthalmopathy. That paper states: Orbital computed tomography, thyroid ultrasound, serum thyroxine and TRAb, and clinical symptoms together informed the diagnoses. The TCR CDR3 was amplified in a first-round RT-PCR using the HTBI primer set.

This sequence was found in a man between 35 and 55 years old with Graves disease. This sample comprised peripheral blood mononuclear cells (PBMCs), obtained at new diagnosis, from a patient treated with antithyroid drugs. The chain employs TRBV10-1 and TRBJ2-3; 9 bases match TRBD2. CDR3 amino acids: CASSEKRGVSTDTQYF. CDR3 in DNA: TGCGCCAGCAGTGAAAAGCGGGGGGTCAGCACAGATACGCAGTATTTT.